This T cell receptor (beta chain) originates from a study of T-cell memory formation after mild COVID-19. Findings and caveats of the study: In pre-infection memory, a portion of responding clones appeared, which suggested that cross-reactive memory joined. CD4+ clones that contracted lay mainly in CM and EM; CD8+ ones lay in EMRA.

TCRdb re-derived calls from the 5' RACE reads in MiXCR, one entry per CDR3 protein. The table records under 650,000 distinct CDR3 sequences, more than 15% of them present only once. The CDR3 is made up of 14 amino acids. Germline V lookup: CDR1 SNHLY, CDR2 FYNNEI. The V and J ends lost 4 bases and 8 bases, in that order; junction bases with no gene match: 7. A word on this clonotype: No antigen is known for it.

The sequence came from an adult woman who had mild COVID-19 (a few samples of this study predate the infection). Cell type and time point are not known. The rearrangement links TRBV2 to TRBJ2-1; 8 bases align to TRBD2. The sample comprised PBMCs or a T cell subset sorted from them (not recorded which). The CDR3: CASSAGGAVDEQFF. CDR3 DNA sequence: TGTGCCAGCAGTGCCGGGGGGGCTGTCGATGAGCAGTTCTTC.